This entry describes one T cell receptor beta chain. This CDR3 is 14 amino acids long. V was trimmed by 3 bases and J by 8 bases, leaving 16 bases between them. CDR1 and CDR2 (germline): DFQATT, SNEGSKA (reference sequence). This specimen belongs to a study of blood T cell repertoires in COVID-19. About the study: There were acute and convalescent COVID-19 samples, and they came from the United States, Italy and Spain.

Sequencing used immunoSEQ multiplex PCR; TCRdb keeps in-frame clones, though not all of them. The data show approximately 300,000 clones, over 90% seen once. This TCR came from a woman under 40 who had been exposed to COVID-19. The sequencing sample was made of PBMCs or T cells enriched from blood (not recorded which). V gene TRBV20-1 combines with J gene TRBJ1-4, with D perhaps matching TRBD1 (5 bases). CDR3 protein: CSASRQGTDEKLFF. CDR3 DNA sequence: TGCAGTGCTAGTAGGCAGGGTACGGACGAAAAACTGTTTTTT.